Sequencing of this T cell receptor beta chain was carried out in a study of T cell changes during pregnancy in multiple sclerosis. This CDR3 is 15 amino acids long. Germline V gene lookup returns CDR1 MDHEN and CDR2 SYDVKM. Trimming took off 5 bases at V and 2 bases at J, with 13 bases between the two ends. Clones were sequenced by immunoSEQ multiplex PCR, and TCRdb holds only the in-frame ones, with some missing. The profile shows over 50,000 clones, around nine tenths of them singletons. The chain combines TRBV28 with TRBJ1-5; D ambiguous. This receptor was identified in a human donor whose cells served as feeder cells for cultures in a pregnancy study. Source material: peripheral blood from another person, used as feeder cells. This chain's CDR3 is CASSVRRTGNQPQHF. In DNA form, the CDR3 reads TGTGCCAGCAGTGTTAGACGGACGGGCAATCAGCCCCAGCATTTT.